This is a list of T cell receptor beta chains from one sample in a study of cytomegalovirus exposure and HLA in healthy donors. Generated by immunoSEQ multiplex PCR, the TCRdb table keeps only in-frame clones and is missing some. The sample lists nearly 110,000 clones, approximately 90% occurring once. The sequencing input was PBMCs. These receptor sequences come from a woman younger than 30 in good health and CMV-seropositive. Each CDR3 is given with its conserved first and last residue. The D gene is left open where the match is weak. The size field is filled for only some rows; it gives once, few, many or a size class.

TRBJ2-1 NA few 13 TRBV6-4 CASSDGGYNEQFF TGTGCCAGCAGTGATGGGGGGTACAATGAGCAGTTCTTC
TRBJ1-4 NA NA 15 TRBV25-1 CASSDQQGIEEKLFF TGTGCCAGCAGTGATCAACAGGGTATCGAGGAAAAACTGTTTTTT
TRBJ1-3 NA NA 14 TRBV28 CASTARGSGNTIYF TGTGCCAGCACCGCGCGGGGCTCTGGAAACACCATATATTTT
TRBJ2-7 NA NA 11 TRBV6-1 CASQADYEQYF TGTGCCAGCCAGGCAGACTACGAGCAGTACTTC
TRBJ1-5 NA few 13 TRBV6-5 CASSYSLSQPQHF TGTGCCAGCAGTTACTCGTTATCCCAGCCCCAGCATTTT
TRBJ1-1 NA NA 14 TRBV15 CATSRVAGNTEAFF TGTGCCACCAGCAGAGTCGCGGGGAACACTGAAGCTTTCTTT
TRBJ1-5 NA NA 15 TRBV4-1 CASSQVADSNQPQHF TGCGCCAGCAGCCAAGTGGCCGATAGCAATCAGCCCCAGCATTTT
TRBJ2-4 NA NA 14 TRBV6-5 CASRPPVPGDIQYF TGTGCCAGCAGACCCCCCGTCCCAGGGGACATTCAGTACTTC
TRBJ2-1 TRBD2 NA 15 TRBV4-1 CASSQVERGAIEQFF TGCGCCAGCAGCCAAGTTGAGCGGGGGGCCATTGAGCAGTTCTTC
TRBJ1-1 TRBD1 few 17 TRBV18 CASSPPNRGRKNTEAFF TGTGCCAGCTCACCACCGAACAGGGGAAGAAAGAACACTGAAGCTTTCTTT
TRBJ2-3 TRBD2 NA 15 TRBV19 CASSTLAGGTDTQYF TGTGCCAGTAGTACACTAGCGGGGGGCACAGATACGCAGTATTTT
TRBJ2-2 NA NA 13 TRBV4-1 CASSRPGTGELFF TGCGCCAGCAGCCGACCGGGCACCGGGGAGCTGTTTTTT
TRBJ2-5 NA NA 14 TRBV5-4 CASSLGGPSRTQYF TGTGCCAGCAGCCTGGGGGGGCCATCGCGGACCCAGTACTTC
TRBJ2-7 NA NA 14 TRBV27 CASRFTTGLYEQYF TGTGCCAGCAGATTTACCACGGGACTCTACGAGCAGTACTTC
TRBJ2-1 TRBD1 NA 15 TRBV6-5 CASSPGQAVDNEQFF TGTGCCAGCAGCCCGGGACAGGCGGTCGACAATGAGCAGTTCTTC
TRBJ1-3 NA NA 16 TRBV4-3 CASSQVWGWSGNTIYF TGCGCCAGCAGCCAAGTTTGGGGCTGGTCTGGAAACACCATATATTTT
TRBJ2-7 NA NA 12 TRBV7-2 CASSPTTVEQYF TGTGCCAGCAGCCCGACAACCGTGGAGCAGTACTTC
TRBJ2-2 TRBD1 NA 15 TRBV6-1 CATTEGQRNTGELFF TGTGCCACCACCGAGGGACAGAGGAACACCGGGGAGCTGTTTTTT
TRBJ1-5 NA NA 12 TRBV5-6 CASSQGNQPQHF TGTGCCAGCAGCCAGGGGAATCAGCCCCAGCATTTT
TRBJ2-1 NA NA 13 TRBV11-2 CASSLDRANEQFF TGTGCCAGCAGCTTAGACAGGGCAAATGAGCAGTTCTTC
TRBJ1-2 NA NA 15 TRBV5-6 CASSLKGSRYYGYTF TGTGCCAGCAGCCTTAAGGGGTCCCGATACTATGGCTACACCTTC
TRBJ2-2 NA NA 15 TRBV4-1 CASSQTGTNTGELFF TGCGCCAGCAGCCAAACTGGTACGAACACCGGGGAGCTGTTTTTT
TRBJ1-4 TRBD1 NA 14 TRBV6-1 CASSRDRVNEKLFF TGTGCCAGCAGCCGCGACAGGGTTAATGAAAAACTGTTTTTT
TRBJ1-2 NA NA 14 TRBV7-2 CASSSFESGNGYTF TGTGCCAGCAGCTCTTTCGAGTCGGGAAATGGCTACACCTTC
TRBJ2-7 NA NA 14 TRBV5-4 CASSFETGSYEQYF TGTGCCAGCAGTTTCGAGACAGGTTCCTACGAGCAGTACTTC
TRBJ1-1 NA NA 14 TRBV7-9 CASSPRAQGSEAFF TGTGCCAGCAGCCCCCGTGCACAGGGTTCCGAAGCTTTCTTT
TRBJ1-2 NA NA 15 TRBV21-1 CASSFEGDRDYGYTF TGTGCCAGCAGCTTCGAAGGGGACAGGGACTATGGCTACACCTTC
TRBJ2-5 NA NA 11 TRBV2 CASSRQETQYF TGTGCCAGCAGCCGGCAAGAGACCCAGTACTTC
TRBJ1-2 TRBD1 NA 14 TRBV7-2 CASTRDRGPYGYTF TGTGCCAGCACCCGGGACAGGGGGCCCTATGGCTACACCTTC
TRBJ1-2 NA NA 15 TRBV9 CASSVDTGLNYGYTF TGTGCCAGCAGCGTCGACACAGGGTTGAACTATGGCTACACCTTC
TRBJ1-2 NA once 14 TRBV9 CASSATPQAMGYTF TGTGCCAGCAGCGCAACCCCACAGGCTATGGGCTACACCTTC
TRBJ2-7 NA NA 19 TRBV2 CASSVTQGSGGLAPYEQYF TGTGCCAGCAGCGTCACCCAAGGGAGTGGTGGACTGGCCCCCTACGAGCAGTACTTC
TRBJ2-1 NA NA 17 TRBV5-4 CASSLKMEASSYNEQFF TGTGCCAGCAGCTTGAAAATGGAGGCGAGCTCCTACAATGAGCAGTTCTTC
TRBJ2-3 NA NA 17 TRBV4-3 CASSQDNRGLFTDTQYF TGCGCCAGCAGCCAAGATAATCGGGGGTTATTCACAGATACGCAGTATTTT
TRBJ2-7 NA once 14 TRBV5-4 CASSPPGLTSEQYF TGTGCCAGCAGCCCCCCGGGACTGACCTCAGAGCAGTACTTC
TRBJ2-1 NA NA 16 TRBV6-5 CASSYSSRGPTGEQFF TGTGCCAGCAGTTACTCGAGCAGGGGCCCGACTGGTGAGCAGTTCTTC
TRBJ1-2 NA NA 14 TRBV6-1 CASSELPDSYGYTF TGTGCCAGCAGTGAACTCCCAGACAGTTATGGCTACACCTTC
TRBJ2-2 TRBD1 few 13 TRBV4-3 CASSRQGAGELFF TGCGCCAGCAGCCGACAGGGGGCCGGGGAGCTGTTTTTT
TRBJ1-5 TRBD1 NA 16 TRBV2 CASSAGAGGGGQPQHF TGTGCCAGCAGTGCGGGGGCAGGGGGCGGAGGTCAGCCCCAGCATTTT
TRBJ1-4 TRBD1 NA 16 TRBV18 CASSPPTGASGEKLFF TGTGCCAGCTCACCACCGACAGGGGCCTCGGGAGAAAAACTGTTTTTT
TRBJ2-7 TRBD1 NA 13 TRBV2 CASRGTGTYEQYF TGTGCCAGCAGGGGGACAGGGACCTACGAGCAGTACTTC
TRBJ1-1 NA NA 18 TRBV28 CASSLMGPFSVRGTEAFF TGTGCCAGCAGTCTTATGGGGCCATTCTCGGTTCGGGGGACTGAAGCTTTCTTT
TRBJ2-7 TRBD2 NA 15 TRBV19 CASSVSSGSSYEQYF TGTGCCAGTAGTGTGTCTAGCGGGAGCTCCTACGAGCAGTACTTC
TRBJ1-4 TRBD1 few 13 TRBV10-3 CAISDRASEKLFF TGTGCCATCAGCGACAGGGCTAGTGAAAAACTGTTTTTT
TRBJ1-5 NA NA 16 TRBV19 CASSMGAGHSNQPQHF TGTGCCAGTAGTATGGGAGCTGGGCATAGCAATCAGCCCCAGCATTTT
TRBJ1-6 NA NA 14 TRBV4-1 CASSQGRTDSPLHF TGCGCCAGCAGCCAAGGAAGGACAGATTCACCCCTCCACTTT
TRBJ1-5 NA NA 17 TRBV7-2 CASSLGVGLRGNQPQHF TGTGCCAGCAGCTTAGGGGTAGGCCTGAGGGGCAATCAGCCCCAGCATTTT
TRBJ2-3 TRBD1 NA 14 TRBV7-6 CASSLGQVTDTQYF TGTGCCAGCAGCCTAGGACAGGTTACAGATACGCAGTATTTT
TRBJ2-5 NA NA 15 TRBV28 CASSLVMENQETQYF TGTGCCAGCAGTTTAGTTATGGAGAACCAAGAGACCCAGTACTTC
TRBJ2-2 TRBD2 NA 15 TRBV10-2 CASSGGTSNTGELFF TGCGCCAGCAGCGGGGGGACTTCGAACACCGGGGAGCTGTTTTTT
TRBJ1-4 TRBD1 NA 15 TRBV15 CATSRPGQGDEKLFF TGTGCCACCAGCCGACCGGGACAGGGGGATGAAAAACTGTTTTTT
TRBJ1-5 TRBD1 NA 17 TRBV5-8 CASSRDRGSLSNQPQHF TGTGCCAGCAGCCGGGACAGGGGTTCCCTTAGCAATCAGCCCCAGCATTTT
TRBJ1-1 NA NA 15 TRBV28 CASSLSTERNTEAFF TGTGCCAGCAGTTTATCGACGGAGAGGAACACTGAAGCTTTCTTT